The next 21 T cell receptor beta chains were all read from a single sample in a study of T cell responses to AZD1222 COVID-19 vaccine. Libraries were prepared by immunoSEQ multiplex PCR; TCRdb keeps only in-frame clonotypes and omits some of them. This table holds over 150,000 clones, around 85% found once. The sequencing here drew on peripheral blood, taken on day 0 of MenACWY control vaccination. Source of these receptors: an adult in good health.

V usage is TRBV7-9 and J usage is TRBJ1-2; 7 bases match TRBD1. CDR3 length: 13 residues. V was pared by 5 bases and J by 7 bases, with 7 bases of the junction left unmatched. The V gene's germline CDR1 is SEHNR and CDR2 FQNEAQ (reference sequence). CDR3: CASSPRDSLGYTF. CDR3 DNA sequence: TGTGCCAGCAGCCCCCGGGACAGTCTTGGCTACACCTTC.

This rearrangement joins TRBV30 to TRBJ2-2; 9 bases are shared with TRBD2. The CDR3 consists of 15 residues. V lost 5 bases, J lost 4 bases, and 8 bases stayed unmatched. The germline V gene has CDR1 GTSNPN and CDR2 SVGIG (reference sequence). CDR3 sequence: CAWGSGRVVTGELFF. The CDR3 bases are TGTGCCTGGGGTAGCGGGAGAGTAGTCACCGGGGAGCTGTTTTTT. Looking up the rest from reference TRBV30 and TRBJ2-2 gives the full variable domain: SQTIHQWPATLVQPVGSPLSLECTVEGTSNPNLYWYRQAAGRGLQLLFYSVGIGQISSEVPQNLSASRPQDRQFILSSKKLLLSDSGFYLCAWGSGRVVTGELFFGEGSRLTVL.

This clone was observed a handful of times. The CDR3 coding sequence is TGTGCCAGCAGCTTGGAGGGGGCCCATGGCTACACCTTC. It encodes CASSLEGAHGYTF. The rearrangement links TRBV7-9 to TRBJ1-2, with TRBD1 identical over 7 bases. Per the germline V gene, CDR1 is SEHNR and CDR2 is FQNEAQ (reference sequence). V shed 3 bases, J shed 6 bases, and the junction held 4 bases outside the gene matches. The CDR3 consists of 13 residues.

The chain couples TRBV27 to TRBJ1-2; D not resolved. Germline V lookup: CDR1 MNHEY, CDR2 SMNVEV (reference sequence). Trimming shortened V by 2 bases and J by 2 bases, and 9 bases separated the two germline ends. The CDR3 has 14 amino acids. This CDR3 reads CASSLRAQNYGYTF. For the CDR3, the DNA is TGTGCCAGCAGTTTAAGAGCCCAAAACTATGGCTACACCTTC.

This CDR3 reads CASSLQGSYNEQFF. The DNA for the CDR3 is TGTGCCAGCAGTTTGCAGGGTTCCTACAATGAGCAGTTCTTC. The rearrangement uses TRBV27 and TRBJ2-1, with a weak D call TRBD1 (5 bases). The CDR3 sequence is 14 residues long. V lost 3 bases to trimming and J lost 1 base, with 7 bases between them. The germline gives CDR1 MNHEY, CDR2 SMNVEV (reference sequence).

The chain recombines TRBV28 with TRBJ2-2, with TRBD2 as a possible D gene (5 bases). Germline CDR1 and CDR2: MDHEN and SYDVKM. Deletions cut 7 bases from V and 7 bases from J, with 16 bases between. CDR3 size: 14 residues. The CDR3 bases are TGTGCCAGCACCCTCGGACTCGGAGTCGGGGAGCTGTTTTTT. Protein product: CASTLGLGVGELFF.

V is TRBV5-6 and J is TRBJ2-7; TRBD2 agrees at 10 bases. There are 16 residues in the CDR3. V was clipped by 0 bases and J by 3 bases; unmatched bases: 6. Per the germline V gene, CDR1 is SGHDT and CDR2 is YYEEEE. CDR3 amino acids: CASSLGGLAKNYEQYF. CDR3 DNA sequence: TGTGCCAGCAGCTTGGGGGGACTAGCGAAAAACTACGAGCAGTACTTC.

This clone has just one count. V and J are TRBV9 and TRBJ2-1, with 15 positions matching TRBD2. Germline V gene data show CDR1 as SGDLS and CDR2 as YYNGEE. The length of the CDR3 is 16 residues. J lost 9 bases, V lost 4 bases, and 8 bases had no gene match. CDR3 in amino acids: CASSPRTSGGAAEQFF. The CDR3 coding sequence is TGTGCCAGCAGCCCCCGGACTAGCGGGGGGGCAGCTGAGCAGTTCTTC.

The chain recombines TRBV4-3 with TRBJ2-5, with TRBD1 as a possible D gene (5 bases). The CDR3 runs 15 residues. With 4 bases removed from V and 1 base from J, the gap between germline ends came to 13 bases. Germline V CDR1 and CDR2: LGHNA, YSLEER. Here the CDR3 DNA reads TGCGCCAGCAGCCCGGTGGGCAGGGCCCAAGAGACCCAGTACTTC. It codes for CASSPVGRAQETQYF.

The chain combines TRBV5-4 with TRBJ2-7; 9 bases line up with TRBD1. The CDR3 is 16 residues long. Per the germline V gene, CDR1 is SGHNT and CDR2 is YYREEE (reference sequence). J lost 2 bases, V lost 4 bases, and 10 bases had no gene match. In DNA form, the CDR3 reads TGTGCCAGCAGCCTGACCCGGGACAGGGTTCCCTACGAGCAGTACGTC. Its protein is CASSLTRDRVPYEQYV.

The chain carries TRBV7-2 and TRBJ1-1; tentatively, D is TRBD1 (5 bases). This CDR3 region has 17 residues. The germline V gene has CDR1 SGHTA and CDR2 FQGNSA. Trimming removed 2 bases at V and 4 bases at J, with 20 bases between. CDR3 in DNA: TGTGCCAGCAGCTTATTCTGGGCCGGGGGGTGGGGCACTGAAGCTTTCTTT. Protein: CASSLFWAGGWGTEAFF.

The chain recombines TRBV30 with TRBJ1-4; tentative D call: TRBD1 (5 bases). V was clipped by 0 bases and J by 3 bases, with 20 bases between them. The V gene's germline CDR1 is GTSNPN and CDR2 SVGIG (reference sequence). This CDR3 contains 18 residues. CDR3 sequence: CAWSVFGGFGMANEKLFF. The DNA for the CDR3 is TGTGCCTGGAGTGTATTTGGGGGGTTTGGTATGGCTAATGAAAAACTGTTTTTT.

The CDR3 reads CASSFSRLSGEAFF. CDR3 DNA sequence: TGTGCCAGCAGTTTCTCGAGACTCTCGGGGGAAGCTTTCTTT. The chain recombines TRBV27 with TRBJ1-1; D not resolved. The CDR3 spans 14 residues. Trimming removed 3 bases from V and 8 bases from J, with 16 bases in between. Germline V lookup: CDR1 MNHEY, CDR2 SMNVEV (reference sequence).

Here the CDR3 reads CASRFRPSTNEKLFF. CDR3 DNA: TGTGCCAGCAGATTTAGACCCTCAACTAATGAAAAACTGTTTTTT. The chain has TRBV7-2 and TRBJ1-4; no firm D call. The V end was cut by 6 bases, the J end by 0 bases, with 11 bases between. The CDR3 extends over 15 amino acids. The germline CDR1 and CDR2 sequences are SGHTA and FQGNSA.

The CDR3 DNA reads TGTGCCAGCAGTTACTCGTGGGACGGCTCTGGAAACACCATATATTTT. The encoded protein is CASSYSWDGSGNTIYF. The chain employs TRBV6-5 and TRBJ1-3, with a possible D match to TRBD1 (5 bases). Per the germline V gene, CDR1 is MNHEY and CDR2 is SVGAGI. V gave up 0 bases and J gave up 0 bases, with 9 bases separating them. The CDR3 totals 16 residues.

The chain employs TRBV13 and TRBJ1-5, with D possibly being TRBD1 (6 bases). Looked up from germline, CDR1 is PRHDT and CDR2 is FYEKMQ (reference sequence). Trimming removed 5 bases from V and 5 bases from J, with 13 bases in between. The CDR3 sequence is 14 residues long. CDR3 region: CASSRRDTDQPQHF. In DNA, the CDR3 is TGTGCCAGCAGCCGCCGGGACACAGATCAGCCCCAGCATTTT.

The rearrangement joins TRBV29-1 to TRBJ2-1; perhaps TRBD1 as D (6 bases). CDR1 is SQVTM, CDR2 ANQGSEA, per germline. The CDR3 loop spans 16 amino acids. Trimming removed 3 bases from V and 0 bases from J, with 15 bases in between. CDR3 amino acids: CSVDGQLFFSYNEQFF. The DNA of the CDR3 is TGCAGCGTTGATGGACAGCTATTTTTCTCCTACAATGAGCAGTTCTTC.

The rearrangement uses TRBV19 and TRBJ2-1; tentative D call: TRBD2 (6 bases). The germline CDR1 and CDR2 sequences are LNHDA and SQIVND (reference sequence). V was pared by 6 bases and J by 0 bases, with 18 bases between. The CDR3 has 17 residues. Here the CDR3 DNA reads TGTGCCAGTAGCCCTACCGGGGGATCTAGCTCCTACAATGAGCAGTTCTTC. Its translation: CASSPTGGSSSYNEQFF.

The rearrangement joins TRBV5-8 to TRBJ1-3; no firm D call. The CDR3 sequence is 14 residues long. Germline assignment: CDR1 SGHTS and CDR2 YDEGEE. V was cut by 0 bases and J by 3 bases, with 7 bases left in between. The CDR3 DNA follows: TGTGCCAGCAGCTTGGACTATGTTGGAAACACCATATATTTT. Its protein is CASSLDYVGNTIYF.

For the CDR3, the DNA is TGTGCCAGCAGCTTGGCGGTTAGCGGGGGGACGGCGCAGTATTTT. Amino acids: CASSLAVSGGTAQYF. V and J are TRBV5-5 and TRBJ2-3; 10 bases map to TRBD2. Germline V lookup: CDR1 SGHKS, CDR2 YYEKEE (reference sequence). Germline trimming cut 0 bases from V and 10 bases from J; bases unmatched to any gene: 8. The CDR3 is made up of 15 amino acids.

This chain links TRBV5-1 with TRBJ1-1; D is unclear. This CDR3 has 13 amino acids. V lost 4 bases, J lost 8 bases, and 15 bases lay in between. CDR1 is SGHRS and CDR2 is YFSETQ in the germline V gene. CDR3 amino acids: CASSRPGATEAFF. The CDR3 DNA reads as TGCGCCAGCAGCCGACCCGGTGCGACCGAAGCTTTCTTT.